Listed below are T cell receptor beta chains from one sample, sequenced in a study of cytomegalovirus exposure and HLA in healthy donors. The data were produced by immunoSEQ multiplex PCR, yet TCRdb's version contains in-frame clones alone and is incomplete. The top ten hold 2% to 2.5% of the sample, which has approximately 190,000 clones, more than 60% seen once. Sequencing was carried out using PBMCs. These receptors were taken from a woman in her twenties or thirties in good health and CMV-seropositive. CDR3s include the opening cysteine and the closing phenylalanine or tryptophan. D genes are given only for firm matches. The size entry is marked missing in some rows and otherwise reads once, few, many or a size class.

J gene | D gene | clone size | V gene | CDR3 DNA | CDR3 protein
TRBJ2-7 | TRBD1 | NA | TRBV19 | TGTGCCAGTAGCATTCGTGGCCCCGGACAGGGGGCTTACGAGCAGTACTTC | CASSIRGPGQGAYEQYF
TRBJ2-2 | NA | NA | TRBV30 | TGTGCCTGGAGTCGGGACTTAGGGACCGGGGAGCTGTTTTTT | CAWSRDLGTGELFF
TRBJ1-1 | NA | NA | TRBV27 | TGTGCCAGCGCCGCCGGCAGGTTGAACACTGAAGCTTTCTTT | CASAAGRLNTEAFF
TRBJ1-5 | NA | NA | TRBV7-6 | TGTGCCAGCAGCTTTGGGCACAATCAGCCCCAGCATTTT | CASSFGHNQPQHF
TRBJ1-4 | NA | NA | TRBV21-1 | TGTGCCAGCAGCCCCCGGGACAGGTGCCCTAATGAAAAACTGTTTTTT | CASSPRDRCPNEKLFF
TRBJ2-3 | TRBD2 | NA | TRBV7-3 | TGTGCCAGCAGCCCTTTCGGGTCCGGGACTAGCGGACGCACAGATACGCAGTATTTT | CASSPFGSGTSGRTDTQYF
TRBJ2-7 | NA | NA | TRBV28 | TGTGCCAGCAGTTCAACCTACGAGCAGTACTTC | CASSSTYEQYF
TRBJ2-7 | NA | NA | TRBV6-1 | TGTGCCAGCAGTACCAGGGCCTACTCCTACGAGCAGTACTTC | CASSTRAYSYEQYF
TRBJ1-4 | NA | NA | TRBV9 | TGTGCCAGTAGGGGGTCGGGCTCTGAAAAACTGTTTTTT | CASRGSGSEKLFF
TRBJ1-2 | TRBD1 | NA | TRBV5-4 | TGTGCCAGCAGCCCCCGGGACAGGGGGCACGGCTACACCTTC | CASSPRDRGHGYTF
TRBJ1-4 | NA | NA | TRBV7-2 | TGTGCCAGCAGCTTAAGGTCGGGTACTAATGAAAAACTGTTTTTT | CASSLRSGTNEKLFF
TRBJ1-2 | TRBD1 | NA | TRBV27 | TGTGCCAGCAGTGGACAGGGACTCTATGGCTACACCTTC | CASSGQGLYGYTF
TRBJ1-2 | NA | NA | TRBV11-2 | TGTGCCAGCAGCTTAGCCCCCGGGTTCTATGGCTACACCTTC | CASSLAPGFYGYTF
TRBJ1-5 | NA | NA | TRBV7-2 | TGTGCCAGCAGCTTGCACCCCGCGGAGCCCCAGCATTTT | CASSLHPAEPQHF
TRBJ2-3 | TRBD1 | NA | TRBV19 | TGTGCCAGTAGAAGCAGGGGGACCACTGCCACAGATACGCAGTATTTT | CASRSRGTTATDTQYF
TRBJ2-7 | TRBD2 | NA | TRBV4-3 | TGCGCCAGCAGCCAAGATCCGACTAGCATCCGAGGGCAGTACTTC | CASSQDPTSIRGQYF
TRBJ2-5 | NA | few | TRBV11-1 | TGTGCCAGCAGCTCCCGGGGGCAAGAGACCCAGTACTTC | CASSSRGQETQYF
TRBJ2-5 | TRBD2 | few | TRBV15 | TGTGCCACCAGCAGGCCTAGAGGGTCCTTCGGGGGTGGGGCGGGAGAGTTCCAAGAGACCCAGTACTTC | CATSRPRGSFGGGAGEFQETQYF
TRBJ2-6 | NA | NA | TRBV7-2 | TGTGCCAGCAGCTTGAGACTTAGCTCTGGGGCCAACGTCCTGACTTTC | CASSLRLSSGANVLTF
TRBJ2-5 | NA | NA | TRBV6-6 | TGTGCCAGCATTGGCCTCGGGCAAGAGACCCAGTACTTC | CASIGLGQETQYF
TRBJ2-1 | TRBD2 | NA | TRBV9 | TGTGCCAGCAGCACTGGACTAGCGGGAGGGGGGATCTTC | CASSTGLAGGGIF
TRBJ1-1 | NA | NA | TRBV28 | TGTGCCAGCAGTTTCCAGTGGTTGAACACTGAAGCTTTCTTT | CASSFQWLNTEAFF
TRBJ2-5 | TRBD2 | NA | TRBV19 | TGTGCCAGTAGTGCCGCGGGACTAGTTGAGACCCAGTACTTC | CASSAAGLVETQYF
TRBJ2-1 | NA | NA | TRBV10-3 | TGTGCCATCAGTGACCCCAGTAGCGCCTACAATGAGCAGTTCTTC | CAISDPSSAYNEQFF
TRBJ1-4 | TRBD1 | NA | TRBV28 | TGTGCCAGCAGCACCGGGACAGGCAGGGGAAAACTGTTTTTT | CASSTGTGRGKLFF
TRBJ1-4 | TRBD1 | few | TRBV6-1 | TGTGCCAGCAGAGTCGAAGGGACAGGGTTTAGCGTTTTT | CASRVEGTGFSVF
TRBJ2-7 | TRBD2 | NA | TRBV7-9 | TGTGCCAGCAGCCCTCTAGCGGGGGTCTCCTACGAGCAGTACTTC | CASSPLAGVSYEQYF
TRBJ2-3 | TRBD2 | NA | TRBV7-3 | TGTGCCAGCAGCTTAACCTCAGGCGGGAGGGTAGCAGATACGCAGTATTTT | CASSLTSGGRVADTQYF
TRBJ1-5 | NA | NA | TRBV25-1 | TGTGCCAGCAGTGAAGGACTGCAGCCCCAGCATTTT | CASSEGLQPQHF
TRBJ1-1 | NA | few | TRBV18 | TGTGCCAGCTCACCAAGGGGAGGGGACACTGAAGCTTTCTTT | CASSPRGGDTEAFF
TRBJ2-3 | TRBD2 | few | TRBV7-6 | TGTGCCAGCAGCCCCGGACTAGCGGGAGCAGATACGCAGTATTTT | CASSPGLAGADTQYF
TRBJ2-5 | TRBD2 | NA | TRBV5-1 | TGCGCCAGCAGCTTGCCAGGGACTAGCGGGGGGGCTCAAGAGACCCAGTACTTC | CASSLPGTSGGAQETQYF
TRBJ2-7 | TRBD2 | NA | TRBV5-4 | TGTGCCAGCAGCTTGGGTGGGCTAGCGGGAGGAGAGCAGTACTTC | CASSLGGLAGGEQYF
TRBJ2-6 | TRBD1 | few | TRBV28 | TGTGCCAGCAGTCCCCGGGACAGCGTATGGGGGGCCAACGTCCTGACTTTC | CASSPRDSVWGANVLTF
TRBJ1-2 | TRBD1 | once | TRBV7-2 | TGTGCCAGCAGCTACGGGACAGGGGCTAACTATGGCTACACCTTC | CASSYGTGANYGYTF
TRBJ1-1 | NA | NA | TRBV9 | TGTGCCAGCAGCGTAGTTCTCCCAGGGAACACTGAAGCTTTCTTT | CASSVVLPGNTEAFF
TRBJ1-2 | TRBD1 | NA | TRBV28 | TGTGCCAGCGGGGACAGGGCAAACTATGGCTACACCTTC | CASGDRANYGYTF
TRBJ2-7 | NA | NA | TRBV15 | TGTGCCACCAGCAGAGTACAGGGCAACGAGCAGTACTTC | CATSRVQGNEQYF
TRBJ2-1 | TRBD2 | medium-sized | TRBV7-7 | TGTGCTAGCAGCTTAGCGGGGGGGCTACGGGGAGATGAGCAGTTCTTC | CASSLAGGLRGDEQFF
TRBJ1-3 | NA | NA | TRBV28 | TGTGCCAGCAGTGGGGACACAGAGATCTCTGGAAACACCATATATTTT | CASSGDTEISGNTIYF
TRBJ2-3 | NA | NA | TRBV5-6 | TGTGCCAGCAGCCCCCTAAGCGGGAGCACAGATACGCAGTATTTT | CASSPLSGSTDTQYF
TRBJ1-2 | TRBD1 | NA | TRBV9 | TGTGCCAGCAGCGTAGGAGGACAGGGGGCGCTTGGCTACACCTTC | CASSVGGQGALGYTF